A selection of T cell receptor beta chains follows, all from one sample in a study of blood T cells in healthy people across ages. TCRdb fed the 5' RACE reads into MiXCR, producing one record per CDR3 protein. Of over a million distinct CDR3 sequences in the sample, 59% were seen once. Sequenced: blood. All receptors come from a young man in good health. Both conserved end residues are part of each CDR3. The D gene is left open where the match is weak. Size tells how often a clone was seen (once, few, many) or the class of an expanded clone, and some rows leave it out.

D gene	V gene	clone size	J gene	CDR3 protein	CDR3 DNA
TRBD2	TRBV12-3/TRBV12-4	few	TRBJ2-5	CASSPPSGGAQETQYF	TGTGCCAGCAGCCCCCCTAGCGGGGGGGCTCAAGAGACCCAGTACTTC
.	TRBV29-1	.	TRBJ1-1	CGGRSGGDTEAFF	TGCGGAGGGAGATCTGGAGGGGACACTGAAGCTTTCTTT
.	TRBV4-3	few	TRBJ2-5	CASSQDRGDETQYF	TGCGCCAGCAGCCAAGACCGGGGCGATGAGACCCAGTACTTC
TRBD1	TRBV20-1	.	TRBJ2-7	CSATRQGLSYEQYF	TGCAGTGCTACTAGACAGGGTTTATCCTACGAGCAGTACTTC
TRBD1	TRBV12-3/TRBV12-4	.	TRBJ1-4	CASRWGQGEEKLFF	TGTGCCAGCAGGTGGGGACAGGGAGAAGAAAAACTGTTTTTT
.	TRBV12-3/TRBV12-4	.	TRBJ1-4	CASSQGRDNEKLFF	TGTGCCAGCAGTCAGGGTAGGGATAATGAAAAACTGTTTTTT
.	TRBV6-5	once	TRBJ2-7	CASKGGSTYEQYF	TGTGCCAGCAAGGGCGGCTCGACCTACGAGCAGTACTTC
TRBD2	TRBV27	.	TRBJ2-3	CASSLLAGYTDTQYF	TGTGCCAGCAGTTTACTAGCGGGGTACACAGATACGCAGTATTTT
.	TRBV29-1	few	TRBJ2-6	CSVLGRDTVSGANVLTF	TGCAGCGTTTTGGGTCGGGACACTGTCTCTGGGGCCAACGTCCTGACTTTC
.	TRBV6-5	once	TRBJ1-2	CASSYSKTAGDYGYTF	TGTGCCAGCAGTTACTCGAAAACAGCTGGGGACTATGGCTACACCTTC
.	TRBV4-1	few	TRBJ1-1	CASSQRFGGNTEAFF	TGCGCCAGCAGCCAAAGGTTTGGGGGGAACACTGAAGCTTTCTTT
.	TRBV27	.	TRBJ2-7	CASSVAGSSYEQYF	TGTGCCAGCAGTGTCGCAGGGAGCTCCTACGAGCAGTACTTC
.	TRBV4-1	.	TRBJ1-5	CASSQDGGSNQPQHF	TGTGCCAGCAGCCAAGATGGGGGTAGCAATCAGCCCCAGCATTTT
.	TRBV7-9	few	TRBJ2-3	CASSSGVTDRFTDTQYF	TGTGCCAGCAGCTCCGGTGTGACAGATCGGTTCACAGATACGCAGTATTTT
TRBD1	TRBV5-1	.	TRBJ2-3	CASTSDRTLDKQYF	TGCGCCAGCACCTCGGACAGGACCCTAGATAAGCAGTATTTT
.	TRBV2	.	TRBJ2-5	CASNWGPKETQYF	TGTGCCAGCAATTGGGGACCAAAAGAGACCCAGTACTTC
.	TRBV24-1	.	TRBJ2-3	CATSPHVRQGTDTQYF	TGTGCCACCAGTCCTCATGTACGACAGGGCACAGATACGCAGTATTTT
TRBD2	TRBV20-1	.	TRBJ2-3	CSARTSGRDTQYF	TGCAGTGCGAGGACTAGCGGGAGAGATACGCAGTATTTT
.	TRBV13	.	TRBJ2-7	CASSLRGDGGISYEQYF	TGCGCCAGCAGCTTAAGGGGAGACGGGGGCATCTCCTACGAGCAGTACTTC
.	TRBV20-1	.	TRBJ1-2	CIHRGLNYGYTF	TGCATCCATCGGGGGCTTAACTATGGCTACACCTTC
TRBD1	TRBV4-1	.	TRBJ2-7	CASSQSRGSHEQYF	TGCGCCAGCAGCCAATCCAGGGGGTCCCACGAGCAGTACTTC
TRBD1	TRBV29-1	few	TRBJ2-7	CSVDAGTGGNEQYF	TGCAGCGTTGACGCCGGGACAGGGGGTAACGAGCAGTACTTC
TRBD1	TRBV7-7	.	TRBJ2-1	CASSYGTETYNEQFF	TGTGCTAGCAGCTACGGGACAGAGACCTACAATGAGCAGTTCTTC
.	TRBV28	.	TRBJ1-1	CASSLLRAWNTEAFF	TGTGCCAGCAGTTTATTGCGGGCATGGAACACTGAAGCTTTCTTT
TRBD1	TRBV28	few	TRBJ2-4	CASSHPDRGWRAKNIQYF	TGTGCCAGCAGCCACCCCGACAGGGGGTGGCGTGCCAAAAACATTCAGTACTTC
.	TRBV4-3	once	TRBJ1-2	CASSQEAGNNYGYTF	TGCGCCAGCAGCCAAGAGGCAGGAAATAACTATGGCTACACCTTC
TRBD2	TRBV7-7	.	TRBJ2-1	CASSASGGLGEQFF	TGTGCTAGCAGCGCTAGCGGGGGGCTCGGGGAGCAGTTCTTC
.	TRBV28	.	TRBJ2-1	CASSLVGTSADKQFF	TGTGCCAGCAGTTTAGTCGGGACCTCGGCTGACAAGCAGTTCTTC
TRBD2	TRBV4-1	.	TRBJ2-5	CASSPLAGGENEQYF	TGCGCCAGCAGCCCCCTAGCGGGGGGTGAGAATGAGCAGTACTTC
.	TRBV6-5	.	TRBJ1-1	CASSGTLGAFF	TGTGCCAGCAGCGGGACGTTAGGGGCTTTCTTT
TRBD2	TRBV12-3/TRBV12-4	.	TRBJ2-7	CASTLAGGSYEQYF	TGTGCCAGCACCTTAGCGGGGGGATCTTACGAGCAGTACTTC
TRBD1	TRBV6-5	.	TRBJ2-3	CASSLVGQVDADTQYF	TGTGCCAGCAGTCTCGTGGGACAGGTGGACGCAGATACGCAGTATTTT
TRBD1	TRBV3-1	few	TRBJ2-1	CASRNRWYRGAESSYNEQFF	TGTGCCAGCAGAAACAGATGGTACAGGGGAGCGGAGAGCTCCTACAATGAGCAGTTCTTC
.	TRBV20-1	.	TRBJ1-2	CSAIVPPEQGYYGYTF	TGCAGTGCTATTGTACCACCCGAACAGGGCTACTATGGCTACACCTTC
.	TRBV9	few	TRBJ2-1	CASSPTRTPSYNEQFF	TGTGCCAGCAGCCCGACTAGGACCCCCTCCTACAATGAGCAGTTCTTC
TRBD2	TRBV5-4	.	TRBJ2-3	CASSTGLAGGFYTDTQYF	TGTGCCAGCAGCACTGGACTAGCGGGGGGCTTCTATACAGATACGCAGTATTTT
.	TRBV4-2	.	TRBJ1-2	CASSQEARVESGYTF	TGTGCCAGCAGCCAAGAGGCAAGGGTAGAGTCTGGCTACACCTTC
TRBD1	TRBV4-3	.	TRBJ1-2	CASSQDPGQGRGYTF	TGCGCCAGCAGCCAAGACCCGGGACAGGGAAGAGGCTACACCTTC
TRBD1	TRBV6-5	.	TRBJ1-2	CASSLGTEELGYGYTF	TGTGCCAGCAGCCTCGGGACAGAAGAATTGGGGTATGGCTACACCTTC
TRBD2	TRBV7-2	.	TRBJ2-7	CASTLAGGPYEQYF	TGTGCCAGCACACTAGCGGGGGGGCCTTACGAGCAGTACTTC
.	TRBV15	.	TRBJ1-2	CATSRDRGSNYGYTF	TGTGCCACCAGCAGAGATCGGGGCAGTAACTATGGCTACACCTTC
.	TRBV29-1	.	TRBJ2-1	CSACPRRVNEQFF	TGCAGCGCCTGTCCTAGACGCGTCAATGAGCAGTTCTTC
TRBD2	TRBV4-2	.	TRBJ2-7	CASSQDPRFVGGANEQYF	TGTGCCAGCAGCCAAGATCCTCGGTTCGTCGGGGGGGCCAACGAGCAGTACTTC
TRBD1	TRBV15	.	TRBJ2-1	CATSRGKGQGHDYNEQFF	TGTGCCACCAGCAGAGGGAAGGGACAGGGACACGACTACAATGAGCAGTTCTTC
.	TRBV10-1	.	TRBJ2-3	CASRLGADIGADTQYF	TGCGCCAGCAGATTAGGAGCGGACATTGGGGCAGATACGCAGTATTTT
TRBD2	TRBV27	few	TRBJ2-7	CASSVSSGVSFEQYF	TGTGCCAGCAGTGTATCTAGCGGAGTGTCATTCGAGCAGTACTTC